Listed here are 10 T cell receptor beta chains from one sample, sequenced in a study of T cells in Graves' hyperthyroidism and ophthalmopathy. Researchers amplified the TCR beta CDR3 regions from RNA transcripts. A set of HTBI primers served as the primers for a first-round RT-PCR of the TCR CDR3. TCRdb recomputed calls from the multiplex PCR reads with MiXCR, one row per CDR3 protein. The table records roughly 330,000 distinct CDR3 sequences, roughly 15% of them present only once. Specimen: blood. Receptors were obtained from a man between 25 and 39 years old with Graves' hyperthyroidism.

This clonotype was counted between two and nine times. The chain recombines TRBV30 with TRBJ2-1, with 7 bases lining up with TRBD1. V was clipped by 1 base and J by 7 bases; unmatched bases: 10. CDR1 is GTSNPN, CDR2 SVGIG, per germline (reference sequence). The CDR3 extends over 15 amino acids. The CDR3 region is CAWSARGRMNNEQFF. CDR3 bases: TGTGCCTGGAGTGCGAGGGGGCGCATGAATAATGAGCAGTTCTTC.

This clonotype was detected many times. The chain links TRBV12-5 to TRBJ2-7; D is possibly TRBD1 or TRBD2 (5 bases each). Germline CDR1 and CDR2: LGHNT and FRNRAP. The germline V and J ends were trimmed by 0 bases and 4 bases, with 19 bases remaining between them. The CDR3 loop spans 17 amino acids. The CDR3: CASGLVVIRGHPYEQYF. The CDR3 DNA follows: TGTGCTAGTGGTTTGGTCGTGATCCGGGGCCACCCTTACGAGCAGTACTTC.

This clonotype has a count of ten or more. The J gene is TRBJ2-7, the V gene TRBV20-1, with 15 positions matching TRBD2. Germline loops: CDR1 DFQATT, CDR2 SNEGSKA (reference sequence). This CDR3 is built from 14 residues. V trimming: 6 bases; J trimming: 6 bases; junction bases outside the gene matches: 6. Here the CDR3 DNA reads TGCAGTGCCAACAGGGGACTAGCGGGAGGCGAGCAGTACTTC. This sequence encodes CSANRGLAGGEQYF.

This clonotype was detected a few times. The CDR3 is CASSLGLAEGDFYNEQFF. The CDR3 DNA reads as TGTGCCAGCAGCTTGGGACTAGCGGAAGGAGATTTCTACAATGAGCAGTTCTTC. The chain couples TRBV7-9 to TRBJ2-1, with TRBD2 matching over 11 bases. The V gene's germline CDR1 is SEHNR and CDR2 FQNEAQ (reference sequence). The CDR3 length is 18 residues. J lost 3 bases, V lost 3 bases, and 10 bases had no gene match.

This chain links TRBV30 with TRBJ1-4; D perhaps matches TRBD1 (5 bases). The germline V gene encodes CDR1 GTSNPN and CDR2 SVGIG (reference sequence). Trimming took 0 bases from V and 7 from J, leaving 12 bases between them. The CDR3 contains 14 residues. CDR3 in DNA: TGTGCCTGGAGTGTACGAGGGGCGCGTGAAAAACTGTTTTTT. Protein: CAWSVRGAREKLFF.

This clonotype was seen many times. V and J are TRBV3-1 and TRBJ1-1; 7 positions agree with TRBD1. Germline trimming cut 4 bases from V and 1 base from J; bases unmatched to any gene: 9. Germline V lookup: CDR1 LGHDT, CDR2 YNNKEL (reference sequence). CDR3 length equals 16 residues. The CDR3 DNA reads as TGTGCCAGCAGCCTCTTGACAGGGACAACGAACACTGAAGCTTTCTTT. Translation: CASSLLTGTTNTEAFF. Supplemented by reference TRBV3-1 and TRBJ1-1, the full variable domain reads DTAVSQTPKYLVTQMGNDKSIKCEQNLGHDTMYWYKQDSKKFLKIMFSYNNKELIINETVPNRFSPKSPDKAHLNLHINSLELGDSAVYFCASSLLTGTTNTEAFFGQGTRLTVV.

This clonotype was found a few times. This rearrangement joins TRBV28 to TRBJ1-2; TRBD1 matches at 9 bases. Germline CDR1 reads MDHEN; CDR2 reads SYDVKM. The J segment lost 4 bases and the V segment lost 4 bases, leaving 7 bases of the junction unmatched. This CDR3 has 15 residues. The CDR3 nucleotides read TGTGCCAGCAGTTCCTCGGACAGGGGTCCCTATGGCTACACCTTC. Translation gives CASSSSDRGPYGYTF.

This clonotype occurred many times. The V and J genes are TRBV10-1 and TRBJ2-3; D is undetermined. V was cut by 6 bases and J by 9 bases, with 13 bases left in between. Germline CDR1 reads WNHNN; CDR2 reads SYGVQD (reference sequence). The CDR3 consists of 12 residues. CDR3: CASSEQGRTQYF. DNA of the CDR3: TGCGCCAGCAGCGAGCAAGGCCGGACGCAGTATTTT.

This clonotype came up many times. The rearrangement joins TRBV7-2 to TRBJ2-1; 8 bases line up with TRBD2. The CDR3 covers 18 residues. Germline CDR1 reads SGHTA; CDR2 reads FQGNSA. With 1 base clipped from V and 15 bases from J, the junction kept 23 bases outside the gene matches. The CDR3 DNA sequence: TGTGCCAGCAGCTTAGGTGGACAGCCGGGACTAGGGCTGGTCAGGGGGTTCTTC. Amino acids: CASSLGGQPGLGLVRGFF.

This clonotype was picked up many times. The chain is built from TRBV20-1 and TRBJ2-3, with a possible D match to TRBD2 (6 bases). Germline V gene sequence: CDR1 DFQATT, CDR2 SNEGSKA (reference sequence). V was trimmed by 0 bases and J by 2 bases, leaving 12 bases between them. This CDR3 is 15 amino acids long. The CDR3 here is CSARDRGGDTDTQYF. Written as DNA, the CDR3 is TGCAGTGCTAGAGATAGGGGCGGGGACACAGATACGCAGTATTTT.